A single sample is the source of the 21 T cell receptor beta chains below, sequenced in a study of CD8+ T cells in alopecia areata. cDNA serving as the sequencing template came from extracted, reverse transcribed RNA. TCRdb keeps only in-frame clones here, not all; method: immunoSEQ multiplex PCR. Counted here are 100,000 to 150,000 clones, less than 45% occurring once; the ten biggest clones make up 2.5% to 3.5%. The sample consisted of CD4+ T cells sorted from blood. The receptors come from a human donor with alopecia areata.

The rearrangement uses TRBV9 and TRBJ1-1; D remains unclear. V lost 4 bases and J lost 1, with 11 bases in between. Germline V gives CDR1 SGDLS, CDR2 YYNGEE. The CDR3 has 14 residues. This chain's CDR3 is CASSPTSSNTEAFF. The CDR3 bases are TGTGCCAGCAGCCCGACATCGTCGAACACTGAAGCTTTCTTT.

This chain links TRBV23-1 with TRBJ1-6; D is unclear. Being an ORF, TRBV23-1 has a function that is uncertain. CDR3 size: 17 residues. With 3 bases removed from V and 0 bases from J, the gap between germline ends came to 12 bases. The CDR3 loop reads CASSHIEGSSYNSPLHF. The CDR3 bases are TGCGCCAGCAGTCATATCGAGGGCAGCTCCTATAATTCACCCCTCCACTTT.

This clone was seen more than once but under ten times. This chain uses TRBV10-3 with TRBJ2-4; 7 bases are a match to TRBD1. Trimming at V came to 10 bases and at J to 5 bases, leaving 8 bases not matched to a gene. The CDR3 consists of 13 residues. Germline assignment: CDR1 ENHRY and CDR2 SYGVKD. CDR3 in amino acids: CATSGTDQNIQYF. As DNA, the CDR3 is TGTGCCACAAGTGGGACAGACCAAAACATTCAGTACTTC.

With respect to this clone: At the DNA level, this CDR3 is encoded by other sequences in the same sample as well. CDR3 residues: CASAGYQETQYF. The CDR3 nucleotides are TGTGCCAGCGCAGGGTACCAAGAGACCCAGTACTTC. The J gene is TRBJ2-5, the V gene TRBV7-9; D perhaps matches TRBD1 (5 bases). CDR3 length: 12 amino acids. Germline V lookup: CDR1 SEHNR, CDR2 FQNEAQ (reference sequence). Trimming pared 8 bases from V and 0 bases from J, leaving 7 bases between.

The chain is built from TRBV27 and TRBJ2-7, with a possible D match to TRBD1 (6 bases). CDR3 size: 13 residues. Trimming removed 4 bases from V and 2 bases from J, with 9 bases in between. CDR1 MNHEY and CDR2 SMNVEV come from the germline V gene (reference sequence). The chain's CDR3 is CASSSHRAYEQYF. CDR3 in DNA: TGTGCCAGCAGTTCCCACAGGGCCTACGAGCAGTACTTC.

The chain employs TRBV4-3 and TRBJ2-3; 7 positions agree with TRBD2. The CDR3 covers 15 residues. The J segment lost 4 bases and the V segment lost 4 bases, leaving 8 bases of the junction unmatched. Per the germline V gene, CDR1 is LGHNA and CDR2 is YSLEER. DNA of the CDR3: TGCGCCAGCAGCCTCCGTGGGAGCGGGGCAGATACGCAGTATTTT. Translation gives CASSLRGSGADTQYF.

V is TRBV27 and J is TRBJ2-7, with 9 bases fitting TRBD1. The junction had 11 bases not matched to a gene; V was cut back by 5 bases and J by 6 bases. The CDR3 sequence is 15 residues long. Germline V gene data show CDR1 as MNHEY and CDR2 as SMNVEV (reference sequence). The CDR3 region has the DNA TGTGCCAGCAGTCCCCTAGGGACAGGGAATGGCGAGCAGTACTTC. Protein: CASSPLGTGNGEQYF.

This clone showed up just a few times. The V and J genes are TRBV29-1 and TRBJ1-1, with 7 bases lining up with TRBD1. Trimming at V came to 5 bases and at J to 5 bases, leaving 2 bases not matched to a gene. The V gene's germline CDR1 is SQVTM and CDR2 ANQGSEA. The CDR3 totals 11 residues. In nucleotides, the CDR3 is TGCAGCGTTTACAGGGGAACTGAAGCTTTCTTT. This codes for CSVYRGTEAFF.

V is TRBV2 and J is TRBJ2-5; no definite D call. Per germline, CDR1 SNHLY and CDR2 FYNNEI. V was cut by 5 bases and J by 5 bases, with 9 bases left in between. The CDR3 loop spans 12 amino acids. CDR3 coding DNA: TGTGCCAGCAGTTCGGTTGGTGAGACCCAGTACTTC. Translating it yields CASSSVGETQYF.

This clone was detected only a few times. The rearrangement joins TRBV29-1 to TRBJ2-6; the D is unclear. V lost 6 bases and J lost 0, with 6 bases in between. The CDR3 length is 13 residues. The germline gives CDR1 SQVTM, CDR2 ANQGSEA. The CDR3 region is CSVTGSGANVLTF. Here the CDR3 DNA reads TGCAGCGTCACTGGCTCTGGGGCCAACGTCCTGACTTTC.

The chain is built from TRBV30 and TRBJ2-7; no clear D gene. The CDR3 is 12 amino acids. Germline V CDR1 and CDR2: GTSNPN, SVGIG (reference sequence). CDR3 nucleotides: TGTGCTACCCTGCGCCCATGGGGTGAGCAGTACTTC. It encodes CATLRPWGEQYF.

This clone was detected a few times. The V and J genes are TRBV28 and TRBJ2-5; 7 bases fit TRBD1. Trimming cost V 7 bases and J 5 bases; bases outside gene matches: 10. CDR3 length: 14 residues. Looked up from germline, CDR1 is MDHEN and CDR2 is SYDVKM. The DNA of the CDR3 is TGTGCCAGCAAGACCAGGGGGTTTCAGGAGACCCAGTACTTC. Residues: CASKTRGFQETQYF. The full variable domain, rest sourced from reference TRBV28 and TRBJ2-5, is DVKVTQSSRYLVKRTGEKVFLECVQDMDHENMFWYRQDPGLGLRLIYFSYDVKMKEKGDIPEGYSVSREKKERFSLILESASTNQTSMYLCASKTRGFQETQYFGPGTRLLVL.

The chain couples TRBV30 to TRBJ2-5; 8 positions match TRBD2. The CDR3 consists of 14 residues. The V gene end was trimmed by 0 bases and the J gene end by 3 bases; junction bases not matched to a gene: 3. The V gene's germline CDR1 is GTSNPN and CDR2 SVGIG (reference sequence). The CDR3 protein is CAWSVGLAKETQYF. DNA of the CDR3: TGTGCCTGGAGTGTTGGACTAGCTAAAGAGACCCAGTACTTC.

J is TRBJ1-1 and V is TRBV5-1; no reliable D call. The CDR3 length is 16 residues. V shed 4 bases and J shed 0 bases, with 16 bases lying between them. The germline V gene encodes CDR1 SGHRS and CDR2 YFSETQ. This chain's CDR3 is CASSPIPLGVNTEAFF. CDR3 DNA: TGCGCCAGCAGCCCTATACCCCTCGGGGTGAACACTGAAGCTTTCTTT.

The chain combines TRBV29-1 with TRBJ1-5; weak D call: TRBD1 (5 bases). CDR3 length: 14 amino acids. Germline loops: CDR1 SQVTM, CDR2 ANQGSEA. Trimming removed 2 bases at V and 5 bases at J, with 13 bases between. CDR3: CSVEWGGTDQPQHF. CDR3 nucleotides: TGCAGCGTTGAATGGGGGGGAACGGATCAGCCCCAGCATTTT.

This clone has a handful of counts. Sequence at one end of the junction differs from germline and may be a read error. J is TRBJ2-3 and V is TRBV15; the D gene is possibly TRBD2 (5 bases). The CDR3 covers 16 residues. Germline values: CDR1 LNHNV, CDR2 YYDKDF (reference sequence). Here the CDR3 reads CATRRGPSQSTDTQYF. As DNA, the CDR3 is TGTGCCACCAGAAGAGGGCCAAGCCAGAGCACAGATACGCAGTATTTT.

The table lists this clone with a few counts. The chain has TRBV30 and TRBJ1-5; D possibly corresponds to TRBD1 (5 bases). Germline values: CDR1 GTSNPN, CDR2 SVGIG (reference sequence). The germline V and J ends were trimmed by 1 base and 7 bases, with 11 bases remaining between them. This CDR3 comprises 13 residues. The CDR3 reads CAWSAQAGQPQHF. The CDR3 nucleotides are TGTGCCTGGAGTGCACAGGCCGGGCAGCCCCAGCATTTT.

V usage is TRBV20-1 and J usage is TRBJ2-4; D gene ambiguous. V gave up 3 bases and J gave up 12 bases, with 12 bases separating them. Germline loops: CDR1 DFQATT, CDR2 SNEGSKA (reference sequence). The CDR3 has 11 residues. This CDR3 reads CSASLQSAQYF. DNA for the CDR3: TGCAGTGCTAGCTTGCAGAGTGCTCAGTACTTC.

The genes are TRBV29-1 and TRBJ2-7, with 9 nucleotides matching TRBD1. This CDR3 has 13 amino acids. Germline V gene data show CDR1 as SQVTM and CDR2 as ANQGSEA. V lost 5 bases to trimming and J lost 6 bases; unmatched junction nucleotides: 8. Here the CDR3 reads CSVLPGQGSEQYF. CDR3 coding DNA: TGCAGCGTTCTGCCGGGACAGGGTTCCGAGCAGTACTTC.

V gene TRBV29-1 combines with J gene TRBJ1-1; D is uncertain. There are 10 residues in the CDR3. V lost 6 bases, J lost 11 bases, and 13 bases lay in between. Germline-derived CDR1 and CDR2 are SQVTM and ANQGSEA. CDR3 in DNA: TGCAGCGTAAGCCAGGTGGAGGCTTTCTTT. Translated, it gives CSVSQVEAFF.

This clone has only a few counts. The rearrangement joins TRBV6-5 to TRBJ2-3, with 13 bases fitting TRBD2. CDR3 length: 15 residues. V was clipped by 2 bases and J by 12 bases; unmatched bases: 8. Germline V CDR1 and CDR2: MNHEY, SVGAGI. CDR3 sequence reads: CASSYATSGGPSQYF. The CDR3 bases are TGTGCCAGCAGTTACGCGACTAGCGGGGGGCCGTCTCAGTATTTT.